A single sample gave rise to the 4 T cell receptor beta chains below, sequenced in a study of T cell changes during pregnancy in multiple sclerosis. Method: immunoSEQ multiplex PCR; TCRdb's copy keeps in-frame clones and lacks some. Counted here are approximately 130,000 clones, approximately 93% occurring once; the ten biggest clones make up 6.2%. Sequenced material: peripheral blood, taken before pregnancy. The receptor set was obtained from a female donor with multiple sclerosis, enrolled in a pregnancy study.

The rearrangement uses TRBV7-9 and TRBJ2-5; the match to TRBD2 covers 10 bases. In germline, CDR1 is SEHNR, CDR2 FQNEAQ (reference sequence). V was pared by 3 bases and J by 6 bases, with 7 bases of the junction left unmatched. The CDR3 extends over 15 amino acids. The CDR3 DNA is TGTGCCAGCAGCTTTAGCGGGGGGAGTAAAAAGACCCAGTACTTC. Its protein product is CASSFSGGSKKTQYF.

The chain links TRBV27 to TRBJ2-7; TRBD2 agrees at 8 bases. CDR3 length: 15 residues. The junction had 7 bases not matched to a gene; V was cut back by 2 bases and J by 4 bases. From germline, CDR1 is MNHEY and CDR2 SMNVEV (reference sequence). In DNA form, the CDR3 reads TGTGCCAGCAGTTTAAGCGCGGGAGGACAATACGAGCAGTACTTC. Protein: CASSLSAGGQYEQYF.

This chain links TRBV7-9 with TRBJ2-7, with unresolved D. CDR3 length: 13 amino acids. Germline values: CDR1 SEHNR, CDR2 FQNEAQ (reference sequence). Trimming took 5 bases from V and 2 from J, leaving 10 bases between them. The CDR3, as DNA: TGTGCCAGCAGCCCCTCCGGTACCTACGAGCAGTACTTC. Its protein product is CASSPSGTYEQYF.

The CDR3 coding sequence is TGTGCCAGTAGTATAGGACAGGGCTATGACAATGAGCAGTTCTTC. It specifies CASSIGQGYDNEQFF. The chain has TRBV19 and TRBJ2-1; 7 bases map to TRBD1. The CDR3 sequence is 15 residues long. Germline V gene data show CDR1 as LNHDA and CDR2 as SQIVND (reference sequence). The V segment lost 1 base and the J segment 5 bases; nucleotides outside the gene matches: 5.